A selection of T cell receptor beta chains follows, all from one sample in a study of blood T cell repertoires in COVID-19. Clones were sequenced by immunoSEQ multiplex PCR, and TCRdb holds only the in-frame ones, with some missing. The table records approximately 200,000 clones, around 80% of them present only once. The sample consisted of peripheral blood. These receptors were taken from a woman in her 50s with acute or convalescent COVID-19. Both conserved end residues are part of each CDR3. A D gene is named only where the DNA matches it firmly. The listing skips clone size in some rows; elsewhere it reads once, few, many or a size class.

J gene,D gene,clone size,V gene,CDR3 length,CDR3 protein,CDR3 DNA
TRBJ1-2,TRBD1,few,TRBV11-2,12,CASSQTGYGYTF,TGTGCCAGCAGTCAGACAGGGTATGGCTACACCTTC
TRBJ2-1,NA,NA,TRBV6-2/TRBV6-3,16,CASSYGPDYVYNEQFF,TGTGCCAGCAGTTACGGCCCGGACTATGTCTACAATGAGCAGTTCTTC
TRBJ1-5,NA,NA,TRBV18,12,CASSPPNQPQHF,TGTGCCAGCTCACCCCCTAATCAGCCCCAGCATTTT
TRBJ2-6,TRBD2,NA,TRBV5-4,16,CASSLQRGAGANVLTF,TGTGCCAGCAGCTTGCAGCGGGGGGCAGGGGCCAACGTCCTGACTTTC
TRBJ1-1,TRBD1,NA,TRBV18,13,CASSTGANTEAFF,TGTGCCAGCTCAACAGGGGCGAACACTGAAGCTTTCTTT
TRBJ2-7,TRBD1,NA,TRBV18,15,CASSRAGTGLGEQYF,TGTGCCAGCTCACGGGCCGGGACAGGGCTGGGAGAGCAGTACTTC
TRBJ2-7,TRBD2,NA,TRBV18,15,CASSGGLAGGYEQYF,TGTGCCAGCTCAGGGGGACTAGCGGGAGGATACGAGCAGTACTTC
TRBJ2-1,TRBD2,NA,TRBV3-1/TRBV3-2,15,CASSQGLTSGVEQFF,TGTGCCAGCAGCCAGGGTCTGACTAGCGGCGTTGAGCAGTTCTTC
TRBJ2-1,NA,NA,TRBV29-1,15,CSVEGASRDPNEQFF,TGCAGCGTTGAGGGGGCTTCGAGGGACCCCAATGAGCAGTTCTTC
TRBJ1-2,TRBD1,NA,TRBV6-5,15,CASSYLDRAHYGYTF,TGTGCCAGCAGTTACCTCGACAGGGCCCACTATGGCTACACCTTC
TRBJ1-5,NA,NA,TRBV28,16,CASTPGGIGGNQPQHF,TGTGCCAGCACTCCGGGGGGGATAGGGGGAAATCAGCCCCAGCATTTT
TRBJ1-2,NA,NA,TRBV4-2,14,CASSQEGGARGYTF,TGTGCCAGCAGCCAAGAAGGTGGGGCGCGGGGCTACACCTTC
TRBJ2-1,TRBD2,NA,TRBV7-2,15,CASSLRREVYNEQFF,TGTGCCAGCAGCTTAAGGCGGGAGGTATACAATGAGCAGTTCTTC
TRBJ2-3,NA,NA,TRBV18,12,CASSLFTDTQYF,TGTGCCAGCTCACTCTTCACAGATACGCAGTATTTT
TRBJ1-1,NA,NA,TRBV6-5,14,CASSYRSYGTEAFF,TGTGCCAGCAGTTACAGGAGTTACGGCACTGAAGCTTTCTTT
TRBJ2-1,TRBD2,NA,TRBV19,17,CASKQLAGGPPGNEQFF,TGTGCCAGCAAACAACTAGCGGGGGGCCCCCCCGGGAATGAGCAGTTCTTC
TRBJ1-1,NA,NA,TRBV10-3,14,CAISDRGGDTEAFF,TGTGCCATCAGTGACAGGGGTGGGGACACTGAAGCTTTCTTT
TRBJ2-6,TRBD1,once,TRBV5-6,17,CATERDRLDSGANVLTF,TGTGCCACGGAACGGGACAGGCTGGATTCTGGGGCCAACGTCCTGACTTTC
TRBJ2-5,TRBD2,NA,TRBV7-8,19,CASSYPPGTTKRNQETQYF,TGTGCCAGCAGCTACCCGCCCGGGACTACGAAGAGAAACCAAGAGACCCAGTACTTC
TRBJ1-2,TRBD1,many,TRBV19,17,CASSIDLQTGGNYGYTF,TGTGCCAGTAGTATAGATCTCCAGACAGGGGGGAACTATGGCTACACCTTC
TRBJ2-7,TRBD2,NA,TRBV28,15,CASSSVAGVVHEQYF,TGTGCCAGCAGTTCAGTAGCGGGAGTGGTTCACGAGCAGTACTTC
TRBJ2-5,TRBD1,many,TRBV28,16,CASRVSGTGGEETQYF,TGTGCCAGCAGGGTATCCGGGACAGGGGGCGAAGAGACCCAGTACTTC
TRBJ1-1,NA,NA,TRBV30,13,CAWRTGRWAEAFF,TGTGCCTGGAGGACGGGGAGGTGGGCTGAAGCTTTCTTT
TRBJ2-1,NA,NA,TRBV12-2,18,CASRLALGGLSSYNEQFF,TGTGCAAGTCGCTTAGCGCTGGGAGGACTCAGCTCCTACAATGAGCAGTTCTTC
TRBJ1-4,NA,NA,TRBV9,13,CASSGSSEEKLFF,TGTGCCAGCAGCGGTAGCTCGGAGGAAAAACTGTTTTTT
TRBJ1-2,TRBD1,NA,TRBV18,18,CASSPRGQGGHYNYGYTF,TGTGCCAGCTCACCGCGAGGACAGGGGGGACATTATAACTATGGCTACACCTTC
TRBJ2-7,TRBD1,few,TRBV14,15,CASSRGDSNTYEQYF,TGTGCCAGCAGCCGAGGGGACAGTAACACCTACGAGCAGTACTTC
TRBJ2-1,TRBD2,NA,TRBV7-2,18,CASSPRRGRTSGSYEQFF,TGTGCCAGCAGCCCTAGGAGAGGGCGGACTAGCGGGAGCTATGAGCAGTTCTTC
TRBJ1-2,NA,NA,TRBV11-2,16,CASSLFPTDTRYGYTF,TGTGCCAGCAGCTTATTCCCTACGGACACCCGCTATGGCTACACCTTC
TRBJ1-2,NA,NA,TRBV28,13,CASSLSSRVGYTF,TGTGCCAGCAGTTTATCCTCGAGAGTTGGCTACACCTTC
TRBJ2-7,TRBD1,NA,TRBV28,11,CASRHRDSTDF,TGTGCCAGCAGGCACCGGGACAGCACCGACTTC
TRBJ2-7,NA,NA,TRBV28,14,CASSLPRRAGEQYF,TGTGCCAGCAGTCTCCCTAGGAGGGCAGGAGAGCAGTACTTC
TRBJ1-3,TRBD1,NA,TRBV9,14,CASSATGGRNTIYF,TGTGCCAGCAGCGCTACAGGGGGAAGAAACACCATATATTTT
TRBJ1-1,TRBD1,NA,TRBV10-3,15,CAIRDRGEGNTEAFF,TGTGCCATCAGGGACAGGGGGGAAGGGAACACTGAAGCTTTCTTT
TRBJ2-5,NA,NA,TRBV28,12,CASQQGVETQYF,TGTGCCAGCCAACAGGGAGTTGAGACCCAGTACTTC
TRBJ2-7,TRBD1,NA,TRBV10-2,15,CASSATQGNRYEQYF,TGCGCCAGCAGTGCAACACAGGGGAATAGGTACGAGCAGTACTTC
TRBJ2-7,TRBD2,NA,TRBV6-5,13,CASSYSGRIVQYF,TGTGCCAGCAGTTACAGCGGGAGGATAGTGCAGTACTTC
TRBJ2-5,TRBD2,once,TRBV7-6,16,CASTQLYSGPQETQYF,TGTGCCAGCACCCAATTGTATAGCGGGCCGCAAGAGACCCAGTACTTC
TRBJ2-5,TRBD2,many,TRBV2,15,CASSGGLASQETQYF,TGTGCCAGCAGTGGAGGACTAGCATCTCAAGAGACCCAGTACTTC